This T cell receptor (beta chain) was observed in a study of response to subunit inactivated influenza vaccine. Overall study findings and caveats: Authors suggested that a seasonal influenza vaccination recruits few new T cells each time.

About this clonotype: Its antigen is unknown.

V lost 7 bases to trimming and J lost 8 bases, with 18 bases between them. Germline V gene sequence: CDR1 SQVTM, CDR2 ANQGSEA. CDR3 size: 13 residues. MiXCR, applied by TCRdb to the RT-PCR reads, yields one record per CDR3 protein. The sample lists about 190,000 distinct CDR3 sequences; approximately 15% were seen once. The sample in question was CD8+ T cells sorted from PBMCs, obtained around 5 days after vaccination. The gene calls are TRBV29-1 and TRBJ2-1, with D unresolved. The clonotype was recovered from a man aged 50 to 59 who received an inactivated influenza vaccine. Written as DNA, the CDR3 is TGCAGCGATATATGGGCCCCTTGGGATGAGCAGTTCTTC. This codes for CSDIWAPWDEQFF.